A selection of T cell receptor beta chains follows, all from one sample in a study of OX40 agonist ivuxolimab in advanced cancers. TCRdb keeps only in-frame clones here, not all; method: immunoSEQ multiplex PCR. The sample consists of over 60,000 clones, approximately 90% of them appearing once. Sample: CD4+ or CD8+ T cells sorted from blood, taken in a trial of the OX40 agonist ivuxolimab. The origin of the receptors is an adult with an advanced solid tumor such as melanoma, head and neck, liver or kidney cancer. The CDR3 runs from the conserved cysteine through the conserved F or W. The D gene is left open where the match is weak. Clone size, where shown, is once, few, many, or a class for clones that have expanded.

J: TRBJ2-1
V: TRBV6-4
D: -
size: -
length: 14
DNA: TGTGCCAGCAGTGACTCGGGCCGGGGGAATGAGCAGTTCTTC
CDR3: CASSDSGRGNEQFF

J: TRBJ1-2
V: TRBV30
D: -
size: -
length: 14
DNA: TGTGCCTGGAATTCCGCGTCGCCTAACTATGGCTACACCTTC
CDR3: CAWNSASPNYGYTF

J: TRBJ1-1
V: TRBV29-1
D: -
size: -
length: 13
DNA: TGCAGCGTCGTTGGACGTATGAACACTGAAGCTTTCTTT
CDR3: CSVVGRMNTEAFF

J: TRBJ2-3
V: TRBV5-1
D: -
size: -
length: 12
DNA: TGCGCCAGCAGCAGAGAGGGCAGGACGCAGTATTTT
CDR3: CASSREGRTQYF

J: TRBJ2-7
V: TRBV28
D: -
size: -
length: 15
DNA: TGTGCCAGCAGCAGCACAGGGATCAGCTCCTACGAGCAGTACTTC
CDR3: CASSSTGISSYEQYF

J: TRBJ2-1
V: TRBV6-5
D: -
size: -
length: 13
DNA: TGTGCCAGCATAGGAGCCACGGGGAATGAGCAGTTCTTC
CDR3: CASIGATGNEQFF

J: TRBJ2-3
V: TRBV18
D: TRBD2
size: -
length: 16
DNA: TGTGCCAGCTCACAGACTAGCGGGACAAGCACAGATACGCAGTATTTT
CDR3: CASSQTSGTSTDTQYF

J: TRBJ2-7
V: TRBV13
D: TRBD1
size: -
length: 15
DNA: TGTGCCAGCAGCGCAACCGGGACAGGGGGCTGGGAGCAGTACTTC
CDR3: CASSATGTGGWEQYF

J: TRBJ2-3
V: TRBV11-2
D: -
size: -
length: 14
DNA: TGTGCCAGCAGCCTGGGATATGGGGCAGATACGCAGTATTTT
CDR3: CASSLGYGADTQYF

J: TRBJ1-2
V: TRBV10-2
D: -
size: -
length: 12
DNA: TGCGCCAGCAGTGAGAAAGGATATGGCTACACCTTC
CDR3: CASSEKGYGYTF

J: TRBJ2-7
V: TRBV4-1
D: -
size: -
length: 16
DNA: TGCGCCAGCAGCCAAGGTCGGGGCGCTGGCTCCTACGAGCAGTACTTC
CDR3: CASSQGRGAGSYEQYF

J: TRBJ2-3
V: TRBV2
D: -
size: -
length: 16
DNA: TGTGCCAGCAGTGACGGTACTAGTATCAGCACAGATACGCAGTATTTT
CDR3: CASSDGTSISTDTQYF

J: TRBJ2-2
V: TRBV30
D: -
size: -
length: 11
DNA: TGTGCCTGGAAGGGGAGCGGGGAGCTGTTTTTT
CDR3: CAWKGSGELFF

J: TRBJ2-1
V: TRBV28
D: -
size: few
length: 15
DNA: TGTGCCAGCAGTCGCGACTCGAGCTCCTACAATGAGCAGTTCTTC
CDR3: CASSRDSSSYNEQFF

J: TRBJ1-2
V: TRBV7-8
D: -
size: -
length: 13
DNA: TGTGCCAGCAGCCCGGATAGGGACTATGGCTACACCTTC
CDR3: CASSPDRDYGYTF

J: TRBJ2-7
V: TRBV4-1
D: -
size: once
length: 15
DNA: TGCGCCAGCAGCCAGTCGTCCAGGGGCGGGTACGAGCAGTACTTC
CDR3: CASSQSSRGGYEQYF

J: TRBJ1-5
V: TRBV30
D: -
size: -
length: 14
DNA: TGTGCCTGGAGTCTCGCTCAGGGCCGTCAGCCCCAGCATTTT
CDR3: CAWSLAQGRQPQHF

J: TRBJ1-2
V: TRBV28
D: TRBD1
size: once
length: 13
DNA: TGTGCCAGCACTGAGGACAGGGGCGGCGGCTACACCTTC
CDR3: CASTEDRGGGYTF

J: TRBJ1-2
V: TRBV19
D: -
size: once
length: 15
DNA: TGTGCCAGTAGTCCCCTACCAGGACATAACTATGGCTACACCTTC
CDR3: CASSPLPGHNYGYTF

J: TRBJ1-4
V: TRBV9
D: TRBD1
size: -
length: 16
DNA: TGTGCCAGCAGCGTAGGAGGACAGGGGAGAGATGAAAAACTGTTTTTT
CDR3: CASSVGGQGRDEKLFF

J: TRBJ2-1
V: TRBV5-1
D: TRBD2
size: -
length: 17
DNA: TGCGCCAGCAGCTTGGCCCGGGGCGGGGGATCCTACAATGAGCAGTTCTTC
CDR3: CASSLARGGGSYNEQFF

J: TRBJ2-7
V: TRBV7-2
D: -
size: -
length: 13
DNA: TGTGCCAGCAGCTTAGGGACCCCAATGGGGCAGTACTTC
CDR3: CASSLGTPMGQYF

J: TRBJ1-1
V: TRBV6-4
D: -
size: -
length: 13
DNA: TGTGCCAGCAGTTTCCAAGAAAACACTGAAGCTTTCTTT
CDR3: CASSFQENTEAFF

J: TRBJ2-7
V: TRBV2
D: TRBD1
size: once
length: 15
DNA: TGTGCCAGCAGTGAAAGTGGACAGGGTTGGAACGAGCAGTACTTC
CDR3: CASSESGQGWNEQYF

J: TRBJ1-4
V: TRBV18
D: -
size: once
length: 13
DNA: TGTGCCAGCTCACCACAGGGGAATGAAAAACTGTTTTTT
CDR3: CASSPQGNEKLFF

J: TRBJ2-5
V: TRBV7-9
D: -
size: -
length: 15
DNA: TGTGCCATCCAGCTAGTAAGGGGTATGGAAGAGACCCAGTACTTC
CDR3: CAIQLVRGMEETQYF

J: TRBJ1-3
V: TRBV5-4
D: -
size: -
length: 16
DNA: TGTGCCAGCAGCTTAGACCAGGGGAGCTCTGGAAACACCATATATTTT
CDR3: CASSLDQGSSGNTIYF

J: TRBJ1-1
V: TRBV28
D: -
size: once
length: 16
DNA: TGTGCCAGCAGTTTAGAGGGGGGGTACAGGAACACTGAAGCTTTCTTT
CDR3: CASSLEGGYRNTEAFF

J: TRBJ1-5
V: TRBV19
D: -
size: -
length: 15
DNA: TGTGCCAGTAGTATGACGGGGGCGGGGAATCAGCCCCAGCATTTT
CDR3: CASSMTGAGNQPQHF

J: TRBJ2-5
V: TRBV5-1
D: -
size: -
length: 15
DNA: TGCGCCAGCAGCATCCCGGGACCCCAGGGAGAGACCCAGTACTTC
CDR3: CASSIPGPQGETQYF

J: TRBJ1-3
V: TRBV5-4
D: -
size: -
length: 15
DNA: TGTGCCAGCAGCGATATGAGGGGGGGAGGAAACACCATATATTTT
CDR3: CASSDMRGGGNTIYF

J: TRBJ1-5
V: TRBV6-6
D: -
size: -
length: 14
DNA: TGTGCCAGCAGTTACGGGGAGCGGACGTTGCCCCAGCATTTT
CDR3: CASSYGERTLPQHF

J: TRBJ2-7
V: TRBV5-5
D: -
size: -
length: 14
DNA: TGTGCCAGCAGCTTAGGGACTCTCGGGGACGAGCAGTACTTC
CDR3: CASSLGTLGDEQYF

J: TRBJ1-1
V: TRBV19
D: TRBD1
size: -
length: 15
DNA: TGTGCCAGTAGCCTAGGGACAGAAGTGAACACTGAAGCTTTCTTT
CDR3: CASSLGTEVNTEAFF

J: TRBJ2-7
V: TRBV11-3
D: -
size: few
length: 12
DNA: TGTGCCAGCAGCCCCCGCTCGTACGAGCAGTACTTC
CDR3: CASSPRSYEQYF

J: TRBJ2-7
V: TRBV2
D: -
size: -
length: 14
DNA: TGTGCCAGCACCAGGCTAGTGAGTGCCCACGAGCAGTACTTC
CDR3: CASTRLVSAHEQYF

J: TRBJ2-7
V: TRBV6-6
D: -
size: -
length: 13
DNA: TGTGCCAGCAGTTACTCGAGTGGGTTCGAGCAGTACTTC
CDR3: CASSYSSGFEQYF

J: TRBJ2-7
V: TRBV30
D: -
size: -
length: 11
DNA: TGTGCCTGGAGTGTAGGCAACGAGCAGTACTTC
CDR3: CAWSVGNEQYF

J: TRBJ2-1
V: TRBV5-1
D: TRBD2
size: few
length: 12
DNA: TGCGCCAGCGTGGGGGGGTCGAATGAGCAGTTCTTC
CDR3: CASVGGSNEQFF

J: TRBJ2-2
V: TRBV28
D: -
size: -
length: 16
DNA: TGTGCCAGCAGTTTACTCGTGGGGACTCAAGCGGGGGAGCTGTTTTTT
CDR3: CASSLLVGTQAGELFF

J: TRBJ1-5
V: TRBV5-8
D: TRBD1
size: -
length: 15
DNA: TGTGCCAGCGGACCTATTAGGGACAGTTCGAGGCCCCAGCATTTT
CDR3: CASGPIRDSSRPQHF

J: TRBJ1-3
V: TRBV19
D: -
size: once
length: 14
DNA: TGTGCCAGTAGTATTTCAGTCTCTGGAAACACCATATATTTT
CDR3: CASSISVSGNTIYF

J: TRBJ2-1
V: TRBV11-2
D: TRBD1
size: once
length: 15
DNA: TGTGCCAGCAGTTTGCAGGGACAGCGCAACAATGAGCAGTTCTTC
CDR3: CASSLQGQRNNEQFF

J: TRBJ2-5
V: TRBV6-5
D: TRBD1
size: -
length: 15
DNA: TGTGCCAGCAGTTCTACCGGGACAGGGCAAGAGACCCAGTACTTC
CDR3: CASSSTGTGQETQYF

J: TRBJ1-1
V: TRBV11-3
D: -
size: -
length: 14
DNA: TGTGCCAGCAGCCCCGGAAGGGGGAACACTGAAGCTTTCTTT
CDR3: CASSPGRGNTEAFF

J: TRBJ2-7
V: TRBV5-1
D: TRBD2
size: once
length: 16
DNA: TGCGCCAGCAGCCTTGGAGGGAGCGGGGGAAGTTACGAGCAGTACTTC
CDR3: CASSLGGSGGSYEQYF

J: TRBJ2-7
V: TRBV28
D: TRBD1
size: -
length: 14
DNA: TGTGCCAGCAGTACCGGGACAGGGTCGTACGAGCAGTACTTC
CDR3: CASSTGTGSYEQYF

J: TRBJ2-2
V: TRBV7-9
D: -
size: -
length: 12
DNA: TGTGCCAGCAGCTTAGAGGCCGGGGAGCTGTTTTTT
CDR3: CASSLEAGELFF

J: TRBJ2-5
V: TRBV4-1
D: -
size: -
length: 16
DNA: TGCGCCAGCAGCCAAGATGACCGTTCCTCTCAAGAGACCCAGTACTTC
CDR3: CASSQDDRSSQETQYF

J: TRBJ2-7
V: TRBV11-3
D: -
size: -
length: 15
DNA: TGTGCCAGCAGCTTGCAGGGGCGGGGGTACTACGAGCAGTACTTC
CDR3: CASSLQGRGYYEQYF

J: TRBJ1-1
V: TRBV18
D: TRBD1
size: -
length: 14
DNA: TGTGCCAGCTCACCACCCAACAGGGGTTCTGCAGCTTTCTTT
CDR3: CASSPPNRGSAAFF

J: TRBJ1-6
V: TRBV6-5
D: -
size: -
length: 12
DNA: TGTGCCAGCACTCCGGGCCAAGGTTACCTCTACTTT
CDR3: CASTPGQGYLYF

J: TRBJ2-5
V: TRBV18
D: -
size: once
length: 15
DNA: TGTGCCAGCTCACCTTCGACAGGCCCGAAGGAGACCCAGTACTTC
CDR3: CASSPSTGPKETQYF

J: TRBJ2-1
V: TRBV5-1
D: TRBD1
size: -
length: 15
DNA: TGCGCCAGCAGCGAAACCGGGACAGGGTTTCAGGTTTGGTTCTTC
CDR3: CASSETGTGFQVWFF

J: TRBJ2-3
V: TRBV5-4
D: -
size: -
length: 14
DNA: TGTGCCAGCAGTTCGCAGGGATATGGAGATACGCAGTATTTT
CDR3: CASSSQGYGDTQYF

J: TRBJ2-6
V: TRBV19
D: -
size: -
length: 18
DNA: TGTGCCAGTAGTATTGGGTCTGGAGTCGGCTCTGGGGCCAACGTCCTGACTTTC
CDR3: CASSIGSGVGSGANVLTF

J: TRBJ2-7
V: TRBV30
D: -
size: -
length: 12
DNA: TGTGCAGGTAGAGGGGGAGGCTACGAGCAGTACTTC
CDR3: CAGRGGGYEQYF

J: TRBJ1-1
V: TRBV7-2
D: TRBD1
size: -
length: 14
DNA: TGTGCCAGCAGCACCCGGACAGGGAGCACTGAAGCTTTCTTT
CDR3: CASSTRTGSTEAFF

J: TRBJ1-3
V: TRBV2
D: -
size: once
length: 12
DNA: TGTGCCAGCGGTCAGGGCGGAAACACCATATATTTT
CDR3: CASGQGGNTIYF

J: TRBJ1-6
V: TRBV7-3
D: -
size: -
length: 13
DNA: TGTGCCAGCAGCTTAAATGGGGACTCACCCCTCCACTTT
CDR3: CASSLNGDSPLHF